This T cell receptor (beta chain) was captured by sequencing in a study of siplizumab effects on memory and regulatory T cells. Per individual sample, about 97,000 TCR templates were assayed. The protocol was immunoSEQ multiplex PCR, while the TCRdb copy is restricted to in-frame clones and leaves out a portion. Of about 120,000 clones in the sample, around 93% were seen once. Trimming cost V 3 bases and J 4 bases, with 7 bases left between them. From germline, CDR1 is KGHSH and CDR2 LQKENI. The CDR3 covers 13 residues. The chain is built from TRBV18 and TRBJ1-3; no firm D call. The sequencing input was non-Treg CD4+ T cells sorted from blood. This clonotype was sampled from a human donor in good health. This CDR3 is CASSPPQGNTIYF. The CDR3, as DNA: TGTGCCAGCTCACCGCCTCAGGGAAACACCATATATTTT.